A selection of T cell receptor beta chains follows, all from one sample in a study of blood T cell repertoires in COVID-19. Produced via immunoSEQ multiplex PCR; TCRdb's table is partial and in-frame only. Here the sample spans approximately 490,000 clones, around 87% being singletons. Material: PBMCs or T cells enriched from blood (not recorded which). The receptors stem from a woman between 18 and 30 years old who had recovered from COVID-19. The CDR3 runs from the conserved cysteine through the conserved F or W. The order of the fields is D gene, V gene, clone size, J gene, CDR3 protein, CDR3 DNA. The D gene is left open where the match is weak. Size is stated for part of the rows, as once, few or many counts, or as a class when the clone is expanded.

NA	TRBV2	NA	TRBJ2-6	CGRRGSGANVLTF	TGTGGTAGACGGGGCTCTGGGGCCAACGTCCTGACTTTC
TRBD1	TRBV5-1	once	TRBJ1-2	CASSTTGDSGYTF	TGCGCCAGCAGCACTACAGGGGATAGTGGCTACACCTTC
TRBD2	TRBV6-2/TRBV6-3	NA	TRBJ2-1	CASSSDLAGLNNEQFF	TGTGCCAGCAGTTCTGACCTAGCGGGGCTGAACAATGAGCAGTTCTTC
TRBD1	TRBV11-2	NA	TRBJ1-2	CASSPPGGGYTF	TGTGCCAGCAGCCCTCCAGGGGGAGGCTACACCTTC
NA	TRBV6-4	few	TRBJ2-1	CASSDSISGHNEQFF	TGTGCCAGCAGTGACTCGATTAGCGGCCACAATGAGCAGTTCTTC
NA	TRBV21-1	once	TRBJ1-4	CASSKNRALNEKLFF	TGTGCCAGCAGCAAGAACAGGGCGCTGAATGAAAAACTGTTTTTT
NA	TRBV5-1	NA	TRBJ2-7	CASSSVDWPYEQYF	TGCGCCAGCAGCTCAGTAGACTGGCCCTACGAGCAGTACTTC
NA	TRBV6-5	NA	TRBJ1-3	CASGTRATTGNTIYF	TGTGCCAGCGGAACCAGGGCTACGACTGGAAACACCATATATTTT
TRBD1	TRBV19	NA	TRBJ1-1	CASSIDSRTGMGAFF	TGTGCCAGTAGTATAGATTCTAGGACAGGGATGGGAGCTTTCTTT
TRBD1	TRBV4-1	NA	TRBJ1-6	CASSRSTGGVFNSPLHF	TGCGCCAGCAGCCGGTCGACAGGGGGAGTTTTTAACTCACCCCTCCACTTT
TRBD2	TRBV4-1	NA	TRBJ2-3	CASSQEPTSGGSADTQYF	TGCGCCAGCAGCCAGGAGCCTACTAGCGGGGGTTCAGCAGATACGCAGTATTTT
NA	TRBV4-1	NA	TRBJ2-5	CASSPHPLQGSSPPYQETQYF	TGCGCCAGCAGCCCCCATCCTTTACAGGGTTCGTCCCCCCCGTACCAAGAGACCCAGTACTTC
TRBD1	TRBV30	NA	TRBJ1-3	CAWTDRGSPGNTIYF	TGTGCCTGGACCGACAGGGGATCCCCTGGAAACACCATATATTTT
NA	TRBV4-1	NA	TRBJ1-2	CASSHQGVDGYTF	TGCGCCAGCAGCCACCAAGGAGTGGATGGCTACACCTTC
NA	TRBV2	NA	TRBJ1-6	CASSEGAGDSPLHF	TGTGCCAGCAGTGAGGGGGCAGGGGATTCACCCCTCCACTTT
TRBD1	TRBV6-5	few	TRBJ1-2	CASSADRSSLYGYTF	TGTGCCAGCAGCGCGGACAGGTCATCGCTTTATGGCTACACCTTC
NA	TRBV5-1	NA	TRBJ1-1	CASSLDTGGATEAFF	TGCGCCAGCAGCTTGGATACGGGGGGCGCAACTGAAGCTTTCTTT
NA	TRBV29-1	NA	TRBJ2-3	CSAPAGPDSTDTQYF	TGCAGCGCCCCAGCGGGCCCCGATAGCACAGATACGCAGTATTTT
NA	TRBV2	NA	TRBJ1-5	CASSEIGAQPQHF	TGTGCCAGCAGTGAAATAGGGGCTCAGCCCCAGCATTTT
TRBD1	TRBV5-1	NA	TRBJ2-1	CASSLVETGDNEQFF	TGCGCCAGCAGCTTGGTAGAGACAGGGGACAATGAGCAGTTCTTC
NA	TRBV19	NA	TRBJ1-6	CASTSPGRYSPLHF	TGTGCCAGTACCTCCCCAGGGAGGTATTCACCCCTCCACTTT
NA	TRBV11-1	once	TRBJ2-7	CASSLDTNYEQYF	TGTGCCAGCAGCTTAGACACTAACTACGAGCAGTACTTC
NA	TRBV5-4	few	TRBJ2-1	CASSPLRQGEQFF	TGTGCCAGCAGCCCCCTGCGGCAGGGCGAGCAGTTCTTC
NA	TRBV18	NA	TRBJ1-1	CASSPRSGEAFF	TGTGCCAGCTCACCACGGTCAGGGGAAGCTTTCTTT
TRBD2	TRBV3-1/TRBV3-2	NA	TRBJ2-5	CASSLRTSGGKTQYF	TGTGCCAGCAGCCTCCGGACTAGCGGGGGGAAGACCCAGTACTTC
NA	TRBV6-1	once	TRBJ2-3	CASSEGPGYTDTQYF	TGTGCCAGCAGTGAAGGGCCAGGATACACAGATACGCAGTATTTT
NA	TRBV27	NA	TRBJ2-4	CASSLVGTGDIQYF	TGTGCCAGCAGTTTAGTGGGTACGGGGGACATTCAGTACTTC
TRBD2	TRBV27	NA	TRBJ2-3	CASSFTGTSYHF	TGTGCCAGCAGTTTCACCGGGACTAGCTACCATTTT
NA	TRBV2	NA	TRBJ1-2	CASTAGGYGYTF	TGTGCCAGCACTGCGGGCGGCTATGGCTACACCTTC
NA	TRBV25-1	few	TRBJ2-5	CASSRETQYF	TGTGCCAGCAGTCGTGAGACCCAGTACTTC
NA	TRBV10-3	NA	TRBJ1-6	CAISDRDTYSPLHF	TGTGCCATCAGTGACCGGGACACCTATTCACCCCTCCACTTT
NA	TRBV4-1	few	TRBJ1-4	CASRMGGAYRANEKLFF	TGCGCCAGCAGGATGGGGGGGGCTTATCGGGCTAATGAAAAACTGTTTTTT
TRBD2	TRBV6-2/TRBV6-3	NA	TRBJ2-3	CASSYTPGLAVTSTDTQYF	TGTGCCAGCAGTTACACGCCGGGACTAGCGGTGACTAGCACAGATACGCAGTATTTT
TRBD1	TRBV7-2	NA	TRBJ1-6	CATRGRGDSPLHF	TGTGCCACCAGGGGGAGGGGAGACTCACCCCTCCACTTT
NA	TRBV6-6	NA	TRBJ1-2	CASSYIPGGGYGYTF	TGTGCCAGCAGTTACATTCCGGGTGGAGGCTATGGCTACACCTTC
TRBD1	TRBV28	NA	TRBJ1-3	CASSPQGARLGNTIYF	TGTGCCAGCAGTCCACAGGGGGCAAGGTTAGGAAACACCATATATTTT
NA	TRBV5-1	NA	TRBJ1-2	CASSLDGGTYGYTF	TGCGCCAGCAGCTTGGATGGGGGGACCTATGGCTACACCTTC
TRBD1	TRBV19	NA	TRBJ1-1	CASSSQGETEAFF	TGTGCCTCCTCGTCACAGGGGGAAACTGAAGCTTTCTTT
NA	TRBV7-2	NA	TRBJ1-6	CASSFGGGTPLHF	TGTGCCAGCAGCTTTGGCGGGGGAACACCCCTCCACTTT
TRBD2	TRBV11-1	NA	TRBJ2-1	CASSLYGLAYNEQFF	TGTGCCAGCAGCTTATATGGACTAGCGTACAATGAGCAGTTCTTC
TRBD1	TRBV28	NA	TRBJ1-6	CASRQGGSPLHF	TGTGCCAGCCGGCAGGGGGGTTCACCCCTCCACTTT
NA	TRBV6-5	NA	TRBJ2-3	CASSYARGTDTQYF	TGTGCCAGCAGTTACGCCAGGGGCACAGATACGCAGTATTTT
NA	TRBV18	NA	TRBJ1-2	CASSPLWGEESYTF	TGTGCCAGCTCACCATTATGGGGGGAAGAGAGCTACACCTTC
TRBD2	TRBV19	once	TRBJ2-5	CASSTVGTSGGQSGTQYF	TGTGCCAGTAGTACCGTCGGGACTAGCGGGGGGCAATCGGGGACCCAGTACTTC
TRBD2	TRBV6-4	NA	TRBJ2-3	CASSAVPGGGGGDTQYF	TGTGCCAGCAGTGCAGTCCCCGGCGGGGGGGGAGGAGATACGCAGTATTTT
TRBD1	TRBV5-1	NA	TRBJ1-2	CASSSRQGNYGYTF	TGCGCCAGCAGCTCAAGACAGGGTAACTATGGCTACACCTTC
TRBD1	TRBV7-9	NA	TRBJ2-3	CASSLEGARGTQYF	TGTGCCAGCAGCTTAGAGGGGGCGAGGGGTACGCAGTATTTT
NA	TRBV4-1	NA	TRBJ1-6	CASSQVRGSLGGEPPLHF	TGCGCCAGCAGCCAAGTTAGGGGTTCCTTAGGGGGAGAGCCACCCCTCCACTTT
TRBD2	TRBV3-1/TRBV3-2	NA	TRBJ2-5	CASSRATSGGEETQYF	TGTGCCAGCAGCCGTGCGACTAGCGGGGGGGAAGAGACCCAGTACTTC
NA	TRBV28	NA	TRBJ1-1	CASSLGLRGGEKAFF	TGTGCCAGCAGTTTGGGATTAAGGGGAGGAGAAAAAGCTTTCTTT
NA	TRBV2	NA	TRBJ2-3	CASSLQAGITPFEHF	TGTGCCAGCAGTCTACAGGCGGGAATAACCCCCTTCGAGCATTTT
TRBD1	TRBV27	NA	TRBJ1-2	CASRSTGGVSGYTF	TGTGCCAGCAGGTCGACAGGGGGCGTCAGTGGCTACACCTTC
NA	TRBV10-3	NA	TRBJ1-1	CAISPTVNTEAFF	TGTGCCATCAGTCCTACAGTAAACACTGAAGCTTTCTTT
TRBD1	TRBV7-8	NA	TRBJ1-5	CASSYDRGLRQPQHF	TGTGCCAGCAGCTACGACAGGGGGCTGCGGCAGCCCCAGCATTTT
NA	TRBV4-1	NA	TRBJ1-3	CASSQDRVTSGNTIYF	TGCGCCAGCAGCCAAGATCGGGTGACCTCTGGAAACACCATATATTTT
TRBD2	TRBV4-2	NA	TRBJ2-1	CASSQMTSGVGNEQFF	TGTGCCAGCAGCCAGATGACTAGCGGGGTTGGAAATGAGCAGTTCTTC
NA	TRBV12-5	NA	TRBJ1-4	CASGLATNEKLFF	TGTGCTAGTGGCCTTGCAACTAATGAAAAACTGTTTTTT